These 31 T cell receptor beta chains originate from one sample sequenced in a study of blood T cells in healthy people across ages (dated by TCRdb to the mid-2010s). The library was built by means of 5' RACE. For sequencing, an Illumina HiSeq 2500 was employed. A second PCR of 7 to 11 cycles was performed with a sample-barcoded 5' primer and a J-beta primer mix. TCRdb trimmed public reads at Q25 via fastp, called clones via MiXCR and kept in-frame beta chains. CDR3 protein sequences are deduplicated, and each keeps its most common genes and DNA. This sample comprises about 800,000 distinct CDR3 sequences, more than 35% of them detected only once. Roughly 18% of the sample is taken by the ten largest. The sequenced sample was blood. These receptors were obtained from an elderly man in good health.

This clonotype was observed at least ten times. CDR3 sequence (DNA): TGTGCCAGCAGTCCCGGGACAGGGGGCGGTGGGGCCAACGTCCTGACTTTC. This encodes CASSPGTGGGGANVLTF. The chain has TRBV28 and TRBJ2-6, with 12 bases matching TRBD1. Germline assignment: CDR1 MDHEN and CDR2 SYDVKM. V gave up 5 bases and J gave up 3 bases; unmatched junction bases: 5. This CDR3 is 17 amino acids long. Variable domain in full (rest from reference TRBV28 and TRBJ2-6): DVKVTQSSRYLVKRTGEKVFLECVQDMDHENMFWYRQDPGLGLRLIYFSYDVKMKEKGDIPEGYSVSREKKERFSLILESASTNQTSMYLCASSPGTGGGGANVLTFGAGSRLTVL.

There are a few counts of this clonotype. The CDR3 region has the DNA TGCAGTGCTAGAGTTCCTGGGAGAACCCAGTACTTC. Its protein product is CSARVPGRTQYF. V usage is TRBV20-1 and J usage is TRBJ2-7, with D possibly matching TRBD2 (5 bases). Trimming took 1 base from V and 10 from J, leaving 14 bases between them. Germline V gene data show CDR1 as DFQATT and CDR2 as SNEGSKA (reference sequence). CDR3 length: 12 residues.

The chain has TRBV2 and TRBJ2-1, with D perhaps TRBD2 (5 bases). Germline CDR1 is SNHLY and CDR2 is FYNNEI. The CDR3 is 15 residues long. V lost 6 bases, J lost 4 bases, and 16 bases lay in between. In DNA form, the CDR3 reads TGTGCCAGCAGCGAACTAACGGGGAATTACAATGAGCAGTTCTTC. It encodes CASSELTGNYNEQFF.

This clonotype was seen more than once but under ten times. J is TRBJ2-2 and V is TRBV7-2; TRBD2 agrees at 9 bases. Looked up from germline, CDR1 is SGHTA and CDR2 is FQGNSA. The V segment lost 5 bases and the J segment 7 bases; nucleotides outside the gene matches: 8. CDR3 length: 15 amino acids. This CDR3 is CASSVDSGRDGELFF. Here the CDR3 DNA reads TGTGCCAGCAGCGTAGATAGCGGGAGAGACGGGGAGCTGTTTTTT.

This sequence joins TRBV5-6 and TRBJ2-3; D ambiguous. CDR3 length: 13 amino acids. V lost 0 bases to trimming and J lost 6 bases, with 8 bases between them. Germline values: CDR1 SGHDT, CDR2 YYEEEE. The CDR3 DNA sequence: TGTGCCAGCAGCTTGGGAGTGGAGGATACGCAGTATTTT. Its translation is CASSLGVEDTQYF.

The J gene is TRBJ2-5, the V gene TRBV6-1, with D unclear. Germline CDR1 MNHNS, CDR2 SASEGT. There are 15 residues in the CDR3. Between the trimmed V and J ends, which lost 0 bases and 1 base, there was a span of 9 bases. CDR3 protein: CASSEARSSQETQYF. The CDR3, as DNA: TGTGCCAGCAGTGAAGCGCGTTCTAGCCAAGAGACCCAGTACTTC.

The CDR3 loop is CASSLTLAVSEQFF. The CDR3 region has the DNA TGTGCCAGCAGCTTAACGTTGGCCGTGAGTGAGCAGTTCTTC. The J gene is TRBJ2-1, the V gene TRBV7-3; D is unclear. Trimming took off 0 bases at V and 9 bases at J, with 12 bases between the two ends. Germline V gene sequence: CDR1 SGHTA, CDR2 FQGTGA. The CDR3 has 14 residues. Full variable domain (outside the CDR3, taken from reference TRBV7-3 and TRBJ2-1): GAGVSQTPSNKVTEKGKYVELRCDPISGHTALYWYRQSLGQGPEFLIYFQGTGAADDSGLPNDRFFAVRPEGSVSTLKIQRTERGDSAVYLCASSLTLAVSEQFFGPGTRLTVL.

This chain joins TRBV30 and TRBJ2-7; 9 bases map to TRBD2. CDR3 length equals 14 residues. V dropped 0 bases and J dropped 2; count of bases not matched to a gene: 2. Germline V gene sequence: CDR1 GTSNPN, CDR2 SVGIG (reference sequence). The CDR3 protein is CAWSVPSGAYEQYF. The DNA for the CDR3 is TGTGCCTGGAGTGTACCTAGCGGGGCCTACGAGCAGTACTTC.

This clonotype was detected a few times. The chain carries TRBV5-1 and TRBJ2-3; no clear D. Germline assignment: CDR1 SGHRS and CDR2 YFSETQ. The CDR3 spans 14 residues. V was shortened by 1 base and J by 6 bases, with 12 bases between the two germline ends. DNA for the CDR3: TGCGCCAGCAGCTTGAATGTGGGAACCGATACGCAGTATTTT. Amino acids: CASSLNVGTDTQYF.

Turning to this clonotype: A much bigger clone sits one base away, suggesting this may be a read error. The chain recombines TRBV20-1 with TRBJ2-5; 7 bases agree with TRBD2. Losses at the gene ends were 7 bases for V and 11 bases for J; bases not matched to a gene: 19. Germline V lookup: CDR1 DFQATT, CDR2 SNEGSKA (reference sequence). The length of the CDR3 is 14 residues. The CDR3 region is CSVFGGSVANEQYF. The CDR3 DNA reads TGCAGTGTTTTTGGCGGGAGTGTTGCCAATGAGCAGTACTTC.

The gene calls are TRBV28 and TRBJ1-5; D is perhaps TRBD1 (5 bases). The V end was cut by 1 base, the J end by 7 bases, with 17 bases between. CDR3 length: 16 residues. Germline-derived CDR1 and CDR2 are MDHEN and SYDVKM. The CDR3 DNA reads TGTGCCAGCAGTTTATATTCGGGGCTGAAGGGACAGCCCCAGCATTTT. It yields the protein CASSLYSGLKGQPQHF. Full variable domain (outside the CDR3, taken from reference TRBV28 and TRBJ1-5): DVKVTQSSRYLVKRTGEKVFLECVQDMDHENMFWYRQDPGLGLRLIYFSYDVKMKEKGDIPEGYSVSREKKERFSLILESASTNQTSMYLCASSLYSGLKGQPQHFGDGTRLSIL.

The rearrangement links TRBV27 to TRBJ1-3; 7 bases align to TRBD1. The CDR3 length is 16 residues. Germline assignment: CDR1 MNHEY and CDR2 SMNVEV (reference sequence). The V and J ends lost 3 bases and 1 base, in that order; junction bases with no gene match: 6. The CDR3 here is CASSLGQRKSGNTIYF. The CDR3 DNA follows: TGTGCCAGCAGTTTGGGACAGCGTAAGTCTGGAAACACCATATATTTT.

The genes are TRBV6-1 and TRBJ2-5; TRBD1 or TRBD2 may be the D gene (5 bases each). This CDR3 is 16 amino acids long. From germline, CDR1 is MNHNS and CDR2 SASEGT. Deletions cut 6 bases from V and 11 bases from J, with 28 bases between. CDR3 nucleotide sequence: TGTGCCAGCAGATCGGGGCGGACGGCCGTTTTCGATGAGCAGTACTTC. Its protein is CASRSGRTAVFDEQYF.

This clonotype was seen a few times. This rearrangement joins TRBV20-1 to TRBJ1-4; no definite D call. Germline CDR1 DFQATT, CDR2 SNEGSKA (reference sequence). This CDR3 spans 15 amino acids. V lost 0 bases, J lost 6 bases, and 14 bases lay in between. This chain's CDR3 is CSARDPASLYEKLFF. CDR3 DNA: TGCAGTGCTAGAGATCCGGCCAGCCTGTATGAAAAACTGTTTTTT.

V is TRBV12-3 or TRBV12-4 and J is TRBJ2-7; TRBD2 matches at 7 bases. Trimming took 3 bases from V and 2 from J; bases not matched to a gene: 4. The CDR3 contains 14 residues. DNA of the CDR3: TGTGCCAGCAGTTTGACTAGCAGAACCTACGAGCAGTACTTC. It yields the protein CASSLTSRTYEQYF.

CDR3 nucleotides: TGCAGTGCTACGACTAGCGGGGGCAAGTCCTACGAGCAGTACTTC. Its protein product is CSATTSGGKSYEQYF. The rearrangement joins TRBV20-1 to TRBJ2-7, with TRBD2 matching over 12 bases. This CDR3 has 15 amino acids. V lost 4 bases and J lost 1; bases outside the gene matches: 5. CDR1 and CDR2 from the germline V gene are DFQATT and SNEGSKA (reference sequence).

In this sample, this clonotype turned up a few times. V is TRBV6-6 and J is TRBJ1-6; D gene uncertain. In germline, CDR1 is MNHNY, CDR2 SVGAGI (reference sequence). This CDR3 has 13 residues. V lost 6 bases and J 5 bases, leaving 8 bases between the germline ends. This chain's CDR3 is CASRRQDNSPLHF. CDR3 in DNA: TGTGCCAGCAGGCGGCAGGATAATTCACCCCTCCACTTT.

Comment on this clonotype: One end of the junction does not line up with germline, which may come from a read error. This sequence joins TRBV2 and TRBJ2-1; D call uncertain. The germline V gene has CDR1 SNHLY and CDR2 FYNNEI. The CDR3 extends over 15 amino acids. The CDR3 coding sequence is TGTGCCAGCAGTGAACGGGTAGGGATAAGCAATGGGCAGTTCTTC. It specifies CASSERVGISNGQFF.

This chain joins TRBV5-1 and TRBJ2-3; D not resolved. V dropped 4 bases and J dropped 4 bases, with 13 bases sitting between them. The CDR3 covers 14 residues. From germline, CDR1 is SGHRS and CDR2 YFSETQ. The CDR3 DNA is TGCGCCAGCAGCGTCAACACGGACCCAGATACGCAGTATTTT. Its protein is CASSVNTDPDTQYF.

The V call is TRBV5-1, the J call TRBJ2-3; D is undetermined. Germline loops: CDR1 SGHRS, CDR2 YFSETQ. CDR3 length: 16 residues. The V gene lost 0 bases and the J gene lost 0 bases, with 11 bases spanning the gap. DNA of the CDR3: TGCGCCAGCAGCTTGGAGGCGAGATCTAGCACAGATACGCAGTATTTT. Amino acids: CASSLEARSSTDTQYF.

As to this clonotype: A much larger clone differs by one base, so this may be a read error. The chain couples TRBV12-3 or TRBV12-4 to TRBJ2-5; D tentatively fits TRBD1 or TRBD2 (6 bases each). CDR3 length: 12 amino acids. The CDR3 DNA follows: TGTGCCGGCAGTCGGGGGCGAGAGACCCAGTACTTC. Residues: CAGSRGRETQYF.

The CDR3 sequence: CASSPGLAGANDEQFF. The CDR3 nucleotides read TGTGCCAGCAGCCCCGGACTAGCGGGAGCCAATGATGAGCAGTTCTTC. The chain joins TRBV7-8 to TRBJ2-1; 13 positions match TRBD2. Germline CDR1 SGHVS, CDR2 FQNEAQ. The CDR3 extends over 16 amino acids. J lost 8 bases, V lost 5 bases, and 9 bases had no gene match.

Worth noting for this clonotype: Possible read error: a much larger clone is one base away. The genes are TRBV10-3 and TRBJ2-7; 7 bases line up with TRBD2. V lost 2 bases to trimming and J lost 7 bases; unmatched junction nucleotides: 11. The germline CDR1 and CDR2 sequences are ENHRY and SYGVKD. The length of the CDR3 is 15 residues. The chain's CDR3 is CAISEQSGTGREQYF. Written as DNA, the CDR3 is TGTGCCATCAGTGAGCAAAGCGGGACCGGTCGAGAGCAGTACTTC.

Points on this clonotype: The junction does not match germline at one end; this may be a read error. The rearrangement links TRBV20-1 to TRBJ2-3; TRBD1 aligns across 11 bases. The germline gives CDR1 DFQATT, CDR2 SNEGSKA (reference sequence). The CDR3 sequence is 15 residues long. CDR3 coding DNA: TGCAGTGCTTGGACAGGGGGCTCGAGCACAGATACGCTGTATTTT. It encodes CSAWTGGSSTDTLYF.

The V call is TRBV29-1, the J call TRBJ1-2; 7 bases are shared with TRBD1. Germline CDR1 is SQVTM and CDR2 is ANQGSEA. J lost 11 bases, V lost 7 bases, and 16 bases had no gene match. The CDR3 length is 13 residues. The CDR3 coding sequence is TGCAGCGCTCTGATGACAGGGTCCCGGACTTACACCTTC. This codes for CSALMTGSRTYTF.

The chain links TRBV7-9 to TRBJ2-7, with TRBD1 identical over 7 bases. V dropped 5 bases and J dropped 5; count of bases not matched to a gene: 3. This CDR3 spans 12 amino acids. Germline V gives CDR1 SEHNR, CDR2 FQNEAQ (reference sequence). The CDR3 DNA is TGTGCCAGCAGCGCTACAGGGGACGAGCAGTACTTC. It translates to CASSATGDEQYF.

Concerning this clonotype itself: Germline is not matched at one junction end, which may reflect a read error. J is TRBJ2-5 and V is TRBV7-2; TRBD1 aligns across 10 bases. This CDR3 has 14 amino acids. CDR1 and CDR2 (germline): SGHTA, FQGNSA. CDR3 sequence reads: CVSSLTDRGTRQYF. In nucleotides, the CDR3 is TGTGTCAGCAGCTTAACGGACAGGGGGACGCGGCAGTACTTC.

The J gene is TRBJ2-3, the V gene TRBV25-1; 9 nucleotides match TRBD2. V shed 3 bases and J 7 bases; nucleotides not matched to a gene: 14. The CDR3 spans 17 residues. Germline V lookup: CDR1 MGHDK, CDR2 SYGVNS. As DNA, the CDR3 is TGTGCCAGCAGTGAGGACCGCGGGAGGGCCAATAGGTATACGCAGTATTTT. The encoded protein is CASSEDRGRANRYTQYF.

This chain uses TRBV3-1 with TRBJ2-5; D is unclear. V lost 3 bases to trimming and J lost 0 bases, with 5 bases between them. Per the germline V gene, CDR1 is LGHDT and CDR2 is YNNKEL (reference sequence). The CDR3 is made up of 13 amino acids. CDR3 bases: TGTGCCAGCAGCCAGGGGAACCAAGAGACCCAGTACTTC. Translated, it gives CASSQGNQETQYF.

The rearrangement links TRBV12-3 or TRBV12-4 to TRBJ1-1; no clear D. The CDR3 runs 14 residues. V was pared by 5 bases and J by 4 bases, with 14 bases between. The CDR3 coding sequence is TGTGCCAGCAGTAAAACGGGGTGGGGCACTGAAGCTTTCTTT. This encodes CASSKTGWGTEAFF.

This clonotype was detected only a few times. At one end, the junction sequence differs from germline, possibly due to a read error. The chain recombines TRBV19 with TRBJ2-2, with 9 positions matching TRBD2. This CDR3 is 15 amino acids long. In germline, CDR1 is LNHDA, CDR2 SQIVND (reference sequence). As DNA, the CDR3 is TGTGCCAGTAGTATGAGCGGGAGGAACTCCGGGGAGCTGTTTTTT. Its translation is CASSMSGRNSGELFF.